These T cell receptor beta chains were read from a single sample in a study of T-cell memory formation after mild COVID-19. In TCRdb, the 5' RACE reads were re-called with MiXCR into one record per CDR3 protein. The repertoire holds approximately 250,000 distinct CDR3 sequences, with about 16% as singletons. The sample taken for sequencing was PBMCs or a T cell subset sorted from them (not recorded which). Source of these receptors: a man aged 18 to 30 who had mild COVID-19 (a few samples of this study predate the infection). Cell type and time point are not known. Each CDR3 is given with its conserved first and last residue. D genes are given only for firm matches. Part of the rows lack a size; the others show once, few, many or a class for expanded clones.

size,V,D,J,DNA,CDR3
few,TRBV7-9,TRBD1,TRBJ1-5,TGTGCCAGCAGCTTCGGGACAGGGAGTTCCCAGCCCCAGCATTTT,CASSFGTGSSQPQHF
many,TRBV14,TRBD2,TRBJ2-2,TGTGCCAGCAGCCAAGTTGGGACTACGAACACCGGGGAGCTGTTTTTT,CASSQVGTTNTGELFF
many,TRBV4-3,TRBD2,TRBJ2-5,TGCGCCAGCAGCCGGTCAACGGCTAGCGGGGGTGAGACCCAGTACTTC,CASSRSTASGGETQYF
few,TRBV7-2,NA,TRBJ2-7,TGTGCCAGCAGCTTTGCGGAGCACGAGCAGTACTTC,CASSFAEHEQYF
NA,TRBV11-2,TRBD2,TRBJ2-3,TGTGCCAGCAGCAGCGGACTAGCGGGGGCGTCCTTCACAGATACGCAGTATTTT,CASSSGLAGASFTDTQYF
many,TRBV4-3,NA,TRBJ2-4,TGCGCCAGCAGCCAAACCACTTGGGGCGCTGGAGAAAACATTCAGTACTTC,CASSQTTWGAGENIQYF
NA,TRBV9,NA,TRBJ2-7,TGTGCCAGCGGAAGGGGTTATGAGCAGTACTTC,CASGRGYEQYF
few,TRBV11-2,TRBD1,TRBJ1-4,TGTGCCAGCAGTAGGACCCGGGACAGGGGTAATGAAAAACTGTTTTTT,CASSRTRDRGNEKLFF
few,TRBV4-3,NA,TRBJ1-2,TGCGCCAGCAGCCAAGATGGGAGGGAACGGGGCTACACCTTC,CASSQDGRERGYTF
many,TRBV3-1,TRBD1,TRBJ2-1,TGTGCCAGCAGCCCCTCGACAGGGGTCGCCGGAAATGAGCAGTTCTTC,CASSPSTGVAGNEQFF
NA,TRBV20-1,NA,TRBJ2-3,TGCAGTGCTACCCCCCCAGCGGCCACAGATACGCAGTATTTT,CSATPPAATDTQYF
NA,TRBV4-3,TRBD1,TRBJ2-5,TGCGCCAGCAGCCAAGATAGAGGACAGGGGGAGACCCAGTACTTC,CASSQDRGQGETQYF
NA,TRBV6-6,TRBD1,TRBJ1-5,TGTGCCAGCAGGTCCACCGGGACAGCTGATAGCAATCAGCCCCAGCATTTT,CASRSTGTADSNQPQHF
many,TRBV4-1,NA,TRBJ2-3,TGCGCCAGCAGCCAAGGGGGGTCGTCCCCGTCTGGGGAGTATTTT,CASSQGGSSPSGEYF
few,TRBV5-1,TRBD1,TRBJ2-5,TGCGCCAGCAGCCGGGACAGGGGAACGGAGACCCAGTACTTC,CASSRDRGTETQYF
few,TRBV7-9,NA,TRBJ1-2,TGTGCCAGCAGCTTACGAGAGGGCGCTGGCTACACCTTC,CASSLREGAGYTF
NA,TRBV5-6,NA,TRBJ2-7,TGTGCCAGCAGCCGGATTACACTACAGGATAGCTCCTACGAGCAGTACTTC,CASSRITLQDSSYEQYF
few,TRBV5-6,TRBD1,TRBJ2-4,TGTGCCAGCAGTTACAGGGGTGTGAACATTCAGTACTTC,CASSYRGVNIQYF
NA,TRBV7-2,NA,TRBJ2-3,TGTGCCAGCACCCCGGACCTGAGCACAGATACGCAGTATTTT,CASTPDLSTDTQYF
few,TRBV11-2,NA,TRBJ2-7,TGTGCCAGCAGCTTAGATCCTTCAAACTACGAGCAGTACTTC,CASSLDPSNYEQYF
few,TRBV2,NA,TRBJ1-4,TGTGCCAGCAGTGAAGCGGATGAAAAACTGTTTTTT,CASSEADEKLFF
NA,TRBV28,TRBD1,TRBJ1-2,TGTGCCAGCAGTTTGCTCGGACAGGGTTTGAAGAATGGCTACACCTTC,CASSLLGQGLKNGYTF
NA,TRBV7-9,NA,TRBJ1-1,TGTGCCAGCAGCCCATACAGGGTCGGCACTGAAGCTTTCTTT,CASSPYRVGTEAFF
few,TRBV7-9,NA,TRBJ1-2,TGTGCCAGCAGCTACGGACAGATTAACTATGGCTACACCTTC,CASSYGQINYGYTF
NA,TRBV24-1,NA,TRBJ2-2,TGTGCCACCAGTGAAGTAACGGGAGCCAACACCGGGGAGCTGTTTTTT,CATSEVTGANTGELFF
few,TRBV4-1,NA,TRBJ2-1,TGCGCCAGCAGCCAAGAGGGCGGCGGCGTAGGCTCCTACAATGAGCAGTTCTTC,CASSQEGGGVGSYNEQFF
few,TRBV5-1,NA,TRBJ2-6,TGCGCCAGCAGCTTTGAAGGGCAAGGGGCCAACGTCCTGACTTTC,CASSFEGQGANVLTF
few,TRBV7-3,NA,TRBJ2-1,TGTGCCAGCAGCTTAAGGGGCTGGGATGAGCAGTTCTTC,CASSLRGWDEQFF
few,TRBV9,NA,TRBJ2-2,TGTGCCAGCAGCGTAGCTCCATCCGCCGGGGAGCTGTTTTTT,CASSVAPSAGELFF
few,TRBV5-1,NA,TRBJ2-3,TGCGCCAGCAGCATTATGTTGGACACAGATACGCAGTATTTT,CASSIMLDTDTQYF
few,TRBV7-2,NA,TRBJ2-3,TGTGCCAGCAGCTCACCCCGAGATACGCAGTATTTT,CASSSPRDTQYF
many,TRBV5-1,NA,TRBJ2-1,TGCGCCAGCAGCGAGGGGACCCACAATGAGCAGTTCTTC,CASSEGTHNEQFF
many,TRBV9,TRBD1,TRBJ2-3,TGTGCCAGCAGCGTCGCTCCGGGACAGGGATTTGGAGATACGCAGTATTTT,CASSVAPGQGFGDTQYF
NA,TRBV4-1,TRBD1,TRBJ1-2,TGCGCCAGCAGCCAAAGAGAAGGGGGCTCTGGGACCGGCTACACCTTC,CASSQREGGSGTGYTF
many,TRBV3-1,NA,TRBJ1-5,TGTGCCAGCAGCTTAACCCCCAATCAGCCCCAGCATTTT,CASSLTPNQPQHF